Listed here are 32 T cell receptor beta chains from one sample, sequenced in a study of T cells after yellow fever vaccination (dated by TCRdb to about 2019). Preparation of the library involved 5' RACE. TCRdb names Illumina HiSeq 2500 as the instrument used. TCRdb cleaned the public reads at Q25 with fastp, built clones with MiXCR and kept in-frame beta chains. Entries are consolidated by CDR3 protein sequence, retaining the most common genes and DNA. Recorded for this sample are about 160,000 distinct CDR3 sequences; almost 7% of them occurred a single time. The ten largest account for 2.5% of the sample. In light of the paper, this sample's treatment or condition label describes: live attenuated yellow fever vaccine strain. Here the sequenced sample was CD4+ T cells sorted from PBMCs, taken less than 6 days after the first yellow fever vaccination. These receptors were obtained from a man younger than 35 who received the YFV17D yellow fever vaccine.

This clonotype was detected many times. This chain connects TRBV4-2 to TRBJ1-4, with a possible D match to TRBD1 (6 bases). Germline CDR1 reads LGHNA; CDR2 reads YNFKEQ. There are 14 residues in the CDR3. Deletions cut 3 bases from V and 3 bases from J, with 8 bases between. The CDR3 loop reads CASSQGAANEKLFF. In nucleotides, the CDR3 is TGTGCCAGCAGCCAGGGGGCTGCTAATGAAAAACTGTTTTTT.

In this sample, this clonotype turned up a few times. V is TRBV6-1 and J is TRBJ1-1; possible D gene TRBD1, 5 bases. CDR3 size: 14 residues. Germline values: CDR1 MNHNS, CDR2 SASEGT. The V end was cut by 5 bases, the J end by 4 bases, with 14 bases between. CDR3 amino acids: CASSIAGLGTEAFF. CDR3 coding DNA: TGTGCCAGCAGTATCGCGGGACTGGGCACTGAAGCTTTCTTT.

This clonotype was counted only a few times. The rearrangement uses TRBV12-3 or TRBV12-4 and TRBJ2-3; 9 nucleotides align to TRBD2. Trimming at V came to 7 bases and at J to 6 bases, leaving 20 bases not matched to a gene. This CDR3 is 18 amino acids long. Here the CDR3 DNA reads TGTGCCAGCAACCCCTGGGTAGCGGGGGCCGGGGCACACGATACGCAGTATTTT. Protein product: CASNPWVAGAGAHDTQYF.

This clonotype was seen a few times. This chain links TRBV7-2 with TRBJ2-5; TRBD2 matches at 8 bases. CDR3 length equals 17 residues. V shed 6 bases and J 5 bases; nucleotides not matched to a gene: 17. Germline V gene sequence: CDR1 SGHTA, CDR2 FQGNSA. CDR3 in amino acids: CASSPGAIGGAGETQYF. CDR3 bases: TGTGCCAGCAGTCCCGGCGCGATCGGGGGGGCCGGCGAGACCCAGTACTTC.

This clonotype occurred many times. The chain couples TRBV5-1 to TRBJ2-1, with 10 nucleotides matching TRBD2. The CDR3 runs 17 residues. V dropped 2 bases and J dropped 8; count of bases not matched to a gene: 13. Germline V CDR1 and CDR2: SGHRS, YFSETQ. Here the CDR3 reads CASSFAPGSGGRDEQFF. DNA of the CDR3: TGCGCCAGCAGCTTCGCCCCGGGTAGCGGGGGGAGGGATGAGCAGTTCTTC.

This clonotype occurred many times. The chain combines TRBV4-1 with TRBJ1-2; TRBD1 aligns across 7 bases. The CDR3 runs to 12 residues. After removal of 6 bases from V and 4 bases from J, the junction contained 2 bases not matched to a gene. Germline V gene lookup returns CDR1 MGHRA and CDR2 YSYEKL. CDR3 region: CASRGDSYGYTF. The CDR3 DNA reads TGCGCCAGCAGAGGGGACAGCTATGGCTACACCTTC.

This clonotype was seen at least ten times. The chain joins TRBV7-2 to TRBJ2-1; the D gene is possibly TRBD1 (6 bases). Germline assignment: CDR1 SGHTA and CDR2 FQGNSA. This CDR3 contains 14 residues. Trimming shortened V by 5 bases and J by 7 bases, and 15 bases separated the two germline ends. The CDR3 sequence is CASSKGDGANEQFF. Here the CDR3 DNA reads TGTGCCAGCAGCAAGGGGGACGGCGCAAATGAGCAGTTCTTC.

This clonotype was detected many times. The chain combines TRBV7-9 with TRBJ2-2; D ambiguous. The CDR3 totals 14 residues. With 1 base removed from V and 5 bases from J, the gap between germline ends came to 8 bases. The germline gives CDR1 SEHNR, CDR2 FQNEAQ (reference sequence). The CDR3 loop reads CASSLVGSTGELFF. The CDR3 DNA sequence: TGTGCCAGCAGCTTAGTTGGCTCTACCGGGGAGCTGTTTTTT.

This clonotype was recorded a few times. This sequence joins TRBV5-1 and TRBJ1-6, with a weak D call TRBD1 (6 bases). The CDR3 consists of 14 residues. The V gene lost 6 bases and the J gene lost 8 bases, with 15 bases spanning the gap. Per germline, CDR1 SGHRS and CDR2 YFSETQ. The CDR3 DNA is TGCGCCAGCACCCAACAGGGTTTGGATTCACCCCTCCACTTT. As protein: CASTQQGLDSPLHF.

This clonotype was counted ten times or more. The V gene is TRBV5-1, the J gene TRBJ2-2; TRBD2 might be the D (7 bases). Trimming took off 3 bases at V and 6 bases at J, with 15 bases between the two ends. CDR1 and CDR2 from the germline V gene are SGHRS and YFSETQ. The CDR3 is 15 residues long. The CDR3 here is CASSSYGGAAGELFF. CDR3 in DNA: TGCGCCAGCAGCTCGTATGGGGGGGCTGCCGGGGAGCTGTTTTTT.

The CDR3 loop reads CASSWTGLRSYNEQFF. CDR3 sequence (DNA): TGCGCCAGCAGCTGGACAGGTCTCCGTTCCTACAATGAGCAGTTCTTC. The chain couples TRBV5-1 to TRBJ2-1; 7 positions match TRBD1. Germline V gene lookup returns CDR1 SGHRS and CDR2 YFSETQ. The CDR3 contains 16 residues. V shed 3 bases, J shed 1 base, and the junction held 7 bases outside the gene matches.

In its sample, this clonotype was seen a few times. Germline and junction disagree at one end, which may indicate a read error. The chain is built from TRBV7-2 and TRBJ2-5, with D tentatively TRBD1 or TRBD2 (5 bases each). Germline CDR1 is SGHTA and CDR2 is FQGNSA. The CDR3 spans 12 residues. The CDR3 is CASSLGHGAMSF. The CDR3 DNA follows: TGTGCCAGCAGCTTAGGACACGGGGCAATGTCCTTC.

This clonotype was counted ten times or more. The CDR3 nucleotides are TGCGCCAGCAGCATACTAGCGGGGGACCCTTCAGGGCAGTTCTTC. It encodes CASSILAGDPSGQFF. The chain couples TRBV5-1 to TRBJ2-1; 11 nucleotides line up with TRBD2. Germline CDR1 SGHRS, CDR2 YFSETQ. The J segment lost 12 bases and the V segment lost 4 bases, leaving 12 bases of the junction unmatched. The CDR3 spans 15 residues. Filled out from reference TRBV5-1 and TRBJ2-1, the complete variable domain reads KAGVTQTPRYLIKTRGQQVTLSCSPISGHRSVSWYQQTPGQGLQFLFEYFSETQRNKGNFPGRFSGRQFSNSRSEMNVSTLELGDSALYLCASSILAGDPSGQFFGPGTRLTVL.

This clonotype was counted many times. This chain uses TRBV5-1 with TRBJ1-5, with no clear D. This CDR3 has 15 amino acids. V gave up 0 bases and J gave up 4 bases, with 11 bases separating them. CDR1 is SGHRS, CDR2 YFSETQ, per germline. Here the CDR3 reads CASSLGGYGNQPQHF. CDR3 coding DNA: TGCGCCAGCAGCTTGGGGGGATATGGGAATCAGCCCCAGCATTTT.

The chain links TRBV7-2 to TRBJ1-2; a weak D match, TRBD1 (5 bases). This CDR3 comprises 17 residues. Germline V gives CDR1 SGHTA, CDR2 FQGNSA. Trimming left V 2 bases short and J 5 bases short, with 21 bases between. CDR3 region: CASSLMIRAGDLYGYTF. DNA of the CDR3: TGTGCCAGCAGCTTAATGATAAGGGCCGGGGACCTGTATGGCTACACCTTC.

This clonotype has ten or more counts. As DNA, the CDR3 is TGTGCCAGCAGCTTACAGGAGGCATACAATGAGCAGTTCTTC. The encoded protein is CASSLQEAYNEQFF. The chain employs TRBV5-6 and TRBJ2-1; tentatively, D is TRBD1 or TRBD2 (5 bases each). Between the trimmed V and J ends, which lost 2 bases and 4 bases, there was a span of 10 bases. This CDR3 region has 14 residues. CDR1 is SGHDT, CDR2 YYEEEE, per germline.

This clonotype occurred many times. Germline and junction disagree at one end, which may indicate a read error. V and J are TRBV7-7 and TRBJ2-1; possible D gene TRBD2, 7 bases. The CDR3 is 15 residues long. The V gene's germline CDR1 is SSHAT and CDR2 FNYEAQ (reference sequence). As DNA, the CDR3 is TGTGCTAGCAGCTTAGTAGGGGGGGCGAATAATGAGCAGTTCTTC. It yields the protein CASSLVGGANNEQFF.

The rearrangement joins TRBV7-2 to TRBJ2-6, with D uncertain. Trimming stripped 7 bases from V and 1 base from J, with 11 bases between. The germline CDR1 and CDR2 sequences are SGHTA and FQGNSA. The CDR3 covers 15 residues. As DNA, the CDR3 is TGTGCCAGCACCCTCGATTGGTCTGGGGCCAACGTCCTGACTTTC. Its protein is CASTLDWSGANVLTF.

In this sample, this clonotype turned up a few times. The chain is built from TRBV12-3 or TRBV12-4 and TRBJ1-2; D uncertain. V was trimmed by 1 base and J by 8 bases, leaving 8 bases between them. The CDR3 length is 12 residues. This chain's CDR3 is CASSLDVGGYTF. The CDR3, as DNA: TGTGCCAGCAGTTTAGATGTGGGGGGCTACACCTTC.

At least ten counts were recorded for this clonotype. The V gene is TRBV20-1, the J gene TRBJ1-1, with D perhaps matching TRBD1 (6 bases). The CDR3 is made up of 12 amino acids. The germline CDR1 and CDR2 sequences are DFQATT and SNEGSKA (reference sequence). Trimming stripped 6 bases from V and 9 bases from J, with 17 bases between. CDR3 protein: CSAPGEVGKAFF. The CDR3 coding sequence is TGCAGTGCGCCAGGGGAGGTCGGGAAAGCTTTCTTT.

This clonotype was found a few times. The chain has TRBV6-5 and TRBJ1-5; 9 bases map to TRBD1. V lost 1 base, J lost 0 bases, and 4 bases stayed unmatched. Germline CDR1 reads MNHEY; CDR2 reads SVGAGI. The CDR3 consists of 17 residues. This CDR3 reads CASSYYWGQGSNQPQHF. The CDR3 DNA follows: TGTGCCAGCAGTTACTACTGGGGACAGGGTAGCAATCAGCCCCAGCATTTT.

The chain couples TRBV11-2 to TRBJ2-4; possibly TRBD1 for D (6 bases). V lost 5 bases and J 7 bases, leaving 27 bases between the germline ends. Germline CDR1 is SGHAT and CDR2 is FQNNGV. The CDR3 has 18 residues. The CDR3 bases are TGTGCCAGCAGCCAAATCCGGGACAATCTCCTCCTGTGGAACATTCAGTACTTC. As protein: CASSQIRDNLLLWNIQYF.

This chain connects TRBV29-1 to TRBJ2-3; D remains unclear. The germline V gene encodes CDR1 SQVTM and CDR2 ANQGSEA. The CDR3 contains 14 residues. V lost 4 bases, J lost 2 bases, and 13 bases lay in between. The DNA of the CDR3 is TGCAGCGTTGGACTGACGGCCTTCACAGATACGCAGTATTTT. Residues: CSVGLTAFTDTQYF.

This clonotype was observed many times. The chain combines TRBV5-4 with TRBJ1-1, with D tentatively TRBD1 (6 bases). This CDR3 has 14 amino acids. Trimming took 4 bases from V and 0 from J, leaving 10 bases between them. Germline loops: CDR1 SGHNT, CDR2 YYREEE (reference sequence). CDR3 DNA: TGTGCCAGCAGCGGAACAGGGTTGAACACTGAAGCTTTCTTT. Translated, it gives CASSGTGLNTEAFF.

The chain uses TRBV12-3 or TRBV12-4 and TRBJ2-7, with D tentatively TRBD1 (6 bases). V lost 6 bases and J lost 4, with 16 bases in between. The CDR3 is made up of 14 amino acids. The CDR3 spells CASSITGPGYEQYF. The CDR3 nucleotides are TGTGCCAGCAGCATCACAGGGCCCGGGTACGAGCAGTACTTC.

This clonotype has at least ten counts. The chain couples TRBV28 to TRBJ2-7; the match to TRBD2 covers 7 bases. CDR1 and CDR2 (germline): MDHEN, SYDVKM. Germline trimming cut 5 bases from V and 7 bases from J; bases unmatched to any gene: 14. The CDR3 spans 15 residues. CDR3 residues: CASSTPTYGLGEQYV. DNA of the CDR3: TGTGCCAGCAGTACGCCAACATATGGACTAGGAGAGCAGTACGTC.

This clonotype was seen only a few times. The chain couples TRBV5-1 to TRBJ2-1; D could derive from TRBD1 or TRBD2 (5 bases each). CDR3 length: 15 amino acids. Germline V gene lookup returns CDR1 SGHRS and CDR2 YFSETQ. Trimming pared 0 bases from V and 5 bases from J, leaving 12 bases between. The CDR3: CASSLARDGNNEQFF. In DNA, the CDR3 is TGCGCCAGCAGCTTGGCCAGGGACGGGAACAATGAGCAGTTCTTC.

This clonotype occurred many times. This chain links TRBV15 with TRBJ2-3; 8 nucleotides line up with TRBD1. This CDR3 is built from 15 residues. Germline V gene lookup returns CDR1 LNHNV and CDR2 YYDKDF (reference sequence). V gave up 3 bases and J gave up 2 bases; unmatched junction bases: 4. The CDR3 region has the DNA TGTGCCACCAGCAGCGGCAGGGGGCACACAGATACGCAGTATTTT. Protein sequence: CATSSGRGHTDTQYF. The variable domain in full, completed from reference TRBV15 and TRBJ2-3, reads DAMVIQNPRYQVTQFGKPVTLSCSQTLNHNVMYWYQQKSSQAPKLLFHYYDKDFNNEADTPDNFQSRRPNTSFCFLDIRSPGLGDTAMYLCATSSGRGHTDTQYFGPGTRLTVL.

Points on this clonotype: Just one base apart from a much larger clone, this may be a read error. The chain recombines TRBV4-2 with TRBJ2-2; a weak D match, TRBD1 (6 bases). Germline loops: CDR1 LGHNA, CDR2 YNFKEQ. The CDR3 contains 15 residues. V gave up 3 bases and J gave up 4 bases, with 12 bases separating them. Here the CDR3 DNA reads TGTGCCAGCAGCCAGGGGGCAGTGACCACCGGGGAGCTGTTTTTT. It encodes CASSQGAVTTGELFF.

This clonotype was detected only a few times. This sequence joins TRBV7-2 and TRBJ2-1; 9 bases match TRBD1. Germline assignment: CDR1 SGHTA and CDR2 FQGNSA. Germline trimming cut 3 bases from V and 6 bases from J; bases unmatched to any gene: 9. This CDR3 has 16 residues. The CDR3, as DNA: TGTGCCAGCAGCTTTGTATACGGACAGGGGACCAATGAGCAGTTCTTC. This translates into CASSFVYGQGTNEQFF.

This clonotype was counted ten times or more. This rearrangement joins TRBV4-3 to TRBJ2-7; 11 nucleotides align to TRBD1. The CDR3 contains 15 residues. Germline values: CDR1 LGHNA, CDR2 YSLEER. Trimming at V came to 10 bases and at J to 3 bases, leaving 11 bases not matched to a gene. The CDR3 here is CAIEDRGHRFYEQYV. CDR3 coding DNA: TGCGCCATCGAGGACAGGGGGCACCGATTCTACGAGCAGTACGTC.

This clonotype was detected once. Since a much larger clone is just one base distant, this may be a read error. V is TRBV24-1 and J is TRBJ1-4; 7 bases map to TRBD1. Germline CDR1 reads KGHDR; CDR2 reads SFDVKD. The CDR3 length is 16 residues. The CDR3 coding sequence is TGTGCCACCAGTGACGACCGGACAGGTGGGGATGAAAAACTGATTTTT. Residues: CATSDDRTGGDEKLIF.